The entry below gives a single TCR beta chain sequence along with its context. Its antigen remains unidentified. Germline lookup yields CDR1 SEHNR and CDR2 FQNEAQ (reference sequence). This CDR3 is 13 amino acids long. The ends were cut back, 5 bases at V and 8 bases at J, with 15 bases in the middle. A multiplex PCR was run with 60 Vbeta primers and 13 Jbeta primers. TCRdb keeps only in-frame clones here, not all; method: immunoSEQ multiplex PCR. This sample has 150,000 to 200,000 clones, with about two thirds found just once. The sample is drawn from a study of cytomegalovirus exposure and HLA in healthy donors. Findings and limits, study-wide: A previous analysis found most TCR beta V segments productive roughly 90% or roughly 30% of the time.

This TCR came from a woman in her twenties or thirties in good health and CMV-seronegative. The chain couples TRBV7-9 to TRBJ1-2; D perhaps matches TRBD1 (5 bases). Sample: PBMCs. The CDR3 nucleotides are TGTGCCAGCAGCCCGGAGGGCAGGGACGGCTACACCTTC. It yields the protein CASSPEGRDGYTF.